The clone carrying this T cell receptor (beta chain) was detected many times. V gave up 3 bases and J gave up 3 bases, with 8 bases separating them. The length of the CDR3 is 14 residues. CDR1 is MGHRA and CDR2 is YSYEKL in the germline V gene. From RNA transcripts, TCR beta CDR3 regions were amplified. HTBI primers were the set used in a first-round RT-PCR of the TCR CDR3. From the multiplex PCR reads, TCRdb called clonotypes with MiXCR, one entry per CDR3 protein. The data contain 350,000 to 450,000 distinct CDR3 sequences, roughly 13% of them singletons. The source of the sample is a study of T cells in Graves' hyperthyroidism and ophthalmopathy.

Source material: blood. The chain uses TRBV4-1 and TRBJ2-2; D may be TRBD2 (5 bases). This TCR came from a man between 45 and 60 years old with Graves' ophthalmopathy. CDR3 nucleotide sequence: TGCGCCAGCAGCCAGCTGAGGGACACCGGGGAGCTGTTTTTT. It encodes CASSQLRDTGELFF.